This record looks at one TCR beta chain sequence and its context. CDR3 length: 16 residues. Germline CDR1 KGHSH, CDR2 LQKENI. V gave up 0 bases and J gave up 2 bases, with 11 bases separating them. The sample originates from a study of blood T cell repertoires in COVID-19. As processed by the authors: How many nucleated cells were present was estimated from reference gene primer amplification. Clones were sequenced by immunoSEQ multiplex PCR, and TCRdb holds only the in-frame ones, with some missing. The DNA gave D and trimming, while V, J and clone size come from that table. The sample shows more than 200,000 clones, roughly four fifths of them seen only once.

V gene TRBV18 combines with J gene TRBJ1-5, with D possibly TRBD1 on 6 matching bases. Sequenced: PBMCs or T cells enriched from blood (not recorded which). This TCR was sampled from a man in his sixties who had recovered from COVID-19. The CDR3 here is CASSPPQGSRNQPQHF. In DNA, the CDR3 is TGTGCCAGCTCACCACCGCAGGGGTCGCGCAATCAGCCCCAGCATTTT.